Listed below are T cell receptor beta chains from one sample, sequenced in a study of T cells of healthy individuals. Via MiXCR, TCRdb re-called the 5' RACE reads, giving one row per CDR3 protein. The repertoire holds 55,000 to 65,000 distinct CDR3 sequences, with under 20% as singletons. The source of these receptors is a human donor in good health. The CDR3 runs from the conserved cysteine through the conserved F or W. Fields, in order: clone size, J gene, V gene, D gene, CDR3 protein, CDR3 DNA. A D gene is named only where the DNA matches it firmly. Some rows mark clone size as missing; the rest say once, few, many or name a class of expanded clone.

many TRBJ2-3 TRBV3-1 . CASSQGDSFTDTQYF TGTGCCAGCAGCCAAGGGGACTCTTTCACAGATACGCAGTATTTT
many TRBJ2-3 TRBV29-1 . CSGRVVGGTDTQYF TGCAGCGGGAGGGTCGTGGGGGGCACAGATACGCAGTATTTT
few TRBJ2-2 TRBV7-9 TRBD1 CASSVMTGVGPGELFF TGTGCCAGCAGCGTGATGACAGGGGTGGGGCCCGGGGAGCTGTTTTTT
few TRBJ2-1 TRBV7-9 TRBD1 CASSDSGQVSAEFF TGTGCCAGCAGCGATTCGGGACAGGTCTCCGCGGAGTTCTTC
. TRBJ1-5 TRBV20-1 TRBD1 CSARPRGQGVFQPQHF TGCAGTGCTAGACCTAGAGGACAGGGTGTGTTTCAGCCCCAGCATTTT
. TRBJ2-1 TRBV4-2 TRBD2 CASSQDPGLASGRAYNEQFF TGTGCCAGCAGCCAAGATCCGGGGTTAGCTAGCGGGAGGGCATACAATGAGCAGTTCTTC
many TRBJ2-7 TRBV20-1 . CSANSGTDFYEQYF TGCAGTGCGAACTCCGGGACGGATTTCTACGAGCAGTACTTC
. TRBJ2-1 TRBV6-1 . CASKGGGQSYNEQFF TGTGCCAGCAAGGGAGGGGGCCAGTCCTACAATGAGCAGTTCTTC
many TRBJ2-7 TRBV5-1 TRBD2 CASSVSGGYSEQYF TGCGCCAGCAGCGTTAGCGGGGGGTACTCCGAGCAGTACTTC
few TRBJ2-7 TRBV7-2 TRBD1 CASSAGQGRTSYEQYF TGTGCCAGCAGCGCGGGACAGGGAAGGACGTCCTACGAGCAGTACTTC
few TRBJ2-3 TRBV2 TRBD2 CASTQPTSNSRGDTDTQYF TGTGCCAGCACACAGCCCACCTCGAATAGCCGGGGGGACACAGATACGCAGTATTTT